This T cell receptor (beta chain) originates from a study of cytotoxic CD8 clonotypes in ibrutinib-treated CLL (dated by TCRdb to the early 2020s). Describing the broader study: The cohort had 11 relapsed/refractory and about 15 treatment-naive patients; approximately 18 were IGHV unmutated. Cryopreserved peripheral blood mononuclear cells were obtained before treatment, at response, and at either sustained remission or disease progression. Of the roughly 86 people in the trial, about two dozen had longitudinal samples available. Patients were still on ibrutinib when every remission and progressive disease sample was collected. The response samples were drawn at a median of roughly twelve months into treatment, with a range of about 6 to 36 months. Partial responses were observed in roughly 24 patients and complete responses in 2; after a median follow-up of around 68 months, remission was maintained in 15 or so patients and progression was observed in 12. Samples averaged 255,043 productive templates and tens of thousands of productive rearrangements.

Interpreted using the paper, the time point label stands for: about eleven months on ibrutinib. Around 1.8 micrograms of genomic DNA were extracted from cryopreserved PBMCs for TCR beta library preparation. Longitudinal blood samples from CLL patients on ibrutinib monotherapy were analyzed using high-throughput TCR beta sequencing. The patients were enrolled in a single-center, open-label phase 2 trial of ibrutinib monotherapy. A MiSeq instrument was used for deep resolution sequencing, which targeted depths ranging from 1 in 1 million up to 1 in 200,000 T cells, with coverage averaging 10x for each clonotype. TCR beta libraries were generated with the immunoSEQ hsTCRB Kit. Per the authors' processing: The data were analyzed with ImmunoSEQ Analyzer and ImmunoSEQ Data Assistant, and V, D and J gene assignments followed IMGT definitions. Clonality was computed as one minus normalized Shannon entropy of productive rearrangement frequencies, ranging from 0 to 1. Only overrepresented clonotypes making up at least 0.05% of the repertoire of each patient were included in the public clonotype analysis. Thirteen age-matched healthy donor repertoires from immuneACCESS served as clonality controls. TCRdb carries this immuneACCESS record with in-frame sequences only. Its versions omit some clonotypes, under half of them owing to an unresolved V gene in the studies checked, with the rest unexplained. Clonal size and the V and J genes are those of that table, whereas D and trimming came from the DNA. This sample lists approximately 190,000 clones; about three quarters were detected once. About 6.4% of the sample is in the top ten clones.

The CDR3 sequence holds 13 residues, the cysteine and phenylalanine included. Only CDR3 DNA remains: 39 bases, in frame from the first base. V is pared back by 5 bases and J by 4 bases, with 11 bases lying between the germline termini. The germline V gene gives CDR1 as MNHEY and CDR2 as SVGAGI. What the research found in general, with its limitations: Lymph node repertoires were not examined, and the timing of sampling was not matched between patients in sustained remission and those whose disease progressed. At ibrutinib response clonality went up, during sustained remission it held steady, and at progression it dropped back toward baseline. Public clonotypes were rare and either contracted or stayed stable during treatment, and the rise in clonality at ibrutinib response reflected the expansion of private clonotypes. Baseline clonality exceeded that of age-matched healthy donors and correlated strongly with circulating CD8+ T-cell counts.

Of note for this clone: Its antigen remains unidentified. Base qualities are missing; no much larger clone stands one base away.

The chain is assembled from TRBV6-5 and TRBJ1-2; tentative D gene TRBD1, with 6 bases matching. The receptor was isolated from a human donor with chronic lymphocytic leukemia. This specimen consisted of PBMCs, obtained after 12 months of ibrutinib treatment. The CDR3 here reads CASSTGLAYGYTF. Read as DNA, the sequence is TGTGCCAGCAGTACAGGGCTCGCCTATGGCTACACCTTC.